This T cell receptor beta chain comes out of a study of CD4 T cells in relation to SARS-CoV-2 and coronaviruses. Overall study findings and caveats: Roughly 69% of donors had memory CD4+ clonotypes crossrecognizing SARS-CoV-2 and common cold coronavirus spike. Samples before the pandemic and after infection were not matched within any donor.

Remarks on this clone: Its antigen is unknown.

Before the COVID-19 pandemic, during about 2010-2018, CD4+ T cells were taken from unexposed donors. CD4+ T cells were isolated from the cells after 10 days of culture. Cells permitting, SARS-CoV-2 S/N and four cold-coronavirus spikes were tested on unexposed-donor CD4+ T cells. TCRdb's table, derived via immunoSEQ multiplex PCR, lists solely in-frame clones and lacks some. The sample contains roughly 24,000 clones, around three quarters of which appear only once. V lost 3 bases, J lost 3 bases, and 9 bases lay in between. Looked up from germline, CDR1 is SGHKS and CDR2 is YYEKEE (reference sequence). The CDR3 totals 13 residues.

This clonotype originated in a human donor in good health. Specimen: CD4+ T cells from PBMCs, cultured in vitro. This chain uses TRBV5-5 with TRBJ1-2; D uncertain. CDR3: CASSYSMDYGYTF. As DNA, the CDR3 is TGTGCCAGCAGCTACTCGATGGACTATGGCTACACCTTC.